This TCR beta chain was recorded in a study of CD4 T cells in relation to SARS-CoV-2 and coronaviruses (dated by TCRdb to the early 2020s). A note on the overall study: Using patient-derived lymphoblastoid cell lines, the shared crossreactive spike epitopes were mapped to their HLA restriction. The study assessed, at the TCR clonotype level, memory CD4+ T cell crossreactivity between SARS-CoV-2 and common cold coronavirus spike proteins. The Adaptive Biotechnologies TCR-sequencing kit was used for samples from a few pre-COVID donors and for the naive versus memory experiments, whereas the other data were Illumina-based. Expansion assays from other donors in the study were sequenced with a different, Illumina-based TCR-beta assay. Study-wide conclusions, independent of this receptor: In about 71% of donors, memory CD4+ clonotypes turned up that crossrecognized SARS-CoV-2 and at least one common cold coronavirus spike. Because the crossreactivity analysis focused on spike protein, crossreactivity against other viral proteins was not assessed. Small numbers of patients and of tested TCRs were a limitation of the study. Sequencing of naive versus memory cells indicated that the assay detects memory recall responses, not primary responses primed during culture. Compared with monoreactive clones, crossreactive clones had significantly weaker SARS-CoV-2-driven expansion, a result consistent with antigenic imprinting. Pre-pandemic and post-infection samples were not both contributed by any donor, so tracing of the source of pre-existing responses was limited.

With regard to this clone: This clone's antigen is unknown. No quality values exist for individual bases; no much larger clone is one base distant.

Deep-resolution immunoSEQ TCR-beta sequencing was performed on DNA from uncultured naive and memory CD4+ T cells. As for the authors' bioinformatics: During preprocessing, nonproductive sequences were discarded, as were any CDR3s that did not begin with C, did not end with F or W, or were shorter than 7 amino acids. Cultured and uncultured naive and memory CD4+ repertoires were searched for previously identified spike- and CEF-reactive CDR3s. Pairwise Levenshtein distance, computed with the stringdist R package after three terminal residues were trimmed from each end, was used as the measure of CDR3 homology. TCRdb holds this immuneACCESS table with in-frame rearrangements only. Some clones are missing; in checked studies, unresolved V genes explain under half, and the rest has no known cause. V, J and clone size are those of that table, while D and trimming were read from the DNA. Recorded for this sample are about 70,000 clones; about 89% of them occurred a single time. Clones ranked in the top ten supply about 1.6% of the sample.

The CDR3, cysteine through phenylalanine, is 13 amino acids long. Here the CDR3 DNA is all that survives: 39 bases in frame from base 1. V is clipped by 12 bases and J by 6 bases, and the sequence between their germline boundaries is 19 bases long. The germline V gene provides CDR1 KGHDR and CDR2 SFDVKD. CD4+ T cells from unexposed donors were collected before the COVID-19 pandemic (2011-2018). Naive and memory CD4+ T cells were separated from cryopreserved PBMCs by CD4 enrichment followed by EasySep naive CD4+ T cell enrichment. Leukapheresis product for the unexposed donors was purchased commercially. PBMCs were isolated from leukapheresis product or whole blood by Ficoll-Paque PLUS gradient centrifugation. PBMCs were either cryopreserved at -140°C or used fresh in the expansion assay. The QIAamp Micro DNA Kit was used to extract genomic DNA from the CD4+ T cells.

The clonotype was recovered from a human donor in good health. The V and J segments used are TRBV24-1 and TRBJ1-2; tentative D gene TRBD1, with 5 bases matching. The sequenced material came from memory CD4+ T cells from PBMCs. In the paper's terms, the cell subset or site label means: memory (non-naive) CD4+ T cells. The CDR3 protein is CASQAPFPDGYTF. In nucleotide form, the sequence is TGTGCCTCACAGGCGCCGTTCCCCGATGGCTACACCTTC.